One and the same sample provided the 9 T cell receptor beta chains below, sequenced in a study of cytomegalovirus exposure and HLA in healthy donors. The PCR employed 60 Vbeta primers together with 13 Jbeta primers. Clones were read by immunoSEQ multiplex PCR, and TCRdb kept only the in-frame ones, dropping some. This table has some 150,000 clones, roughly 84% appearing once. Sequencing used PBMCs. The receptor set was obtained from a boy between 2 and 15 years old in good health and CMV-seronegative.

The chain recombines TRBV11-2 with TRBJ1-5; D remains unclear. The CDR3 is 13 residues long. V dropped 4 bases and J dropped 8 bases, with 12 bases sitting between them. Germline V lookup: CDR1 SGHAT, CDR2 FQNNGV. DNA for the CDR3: TGTGCCAGCAGCTCCAGATATGATAAGCCCCAGCATTTT. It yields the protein CASSSRYDKPQHF.

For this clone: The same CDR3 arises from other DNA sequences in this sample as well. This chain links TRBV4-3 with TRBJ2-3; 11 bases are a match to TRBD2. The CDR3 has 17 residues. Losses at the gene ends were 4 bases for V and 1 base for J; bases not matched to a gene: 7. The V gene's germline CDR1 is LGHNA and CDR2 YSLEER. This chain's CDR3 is CASSRTPGLAGTDTQYF. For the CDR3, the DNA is TGCGCCAGCAGCCGGACCCCGGGACTAGCGGGCACAGATACGCAGTATTTT.

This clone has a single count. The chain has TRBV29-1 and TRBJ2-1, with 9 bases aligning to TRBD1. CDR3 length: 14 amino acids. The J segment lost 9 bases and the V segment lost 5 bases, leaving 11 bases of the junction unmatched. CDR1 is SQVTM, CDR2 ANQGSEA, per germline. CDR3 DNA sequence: TGCAGCGTTAAATCCGGGACAGGGCCGACTGAGCAGTTCTTC. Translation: CSVKSGTGPTEQFF.

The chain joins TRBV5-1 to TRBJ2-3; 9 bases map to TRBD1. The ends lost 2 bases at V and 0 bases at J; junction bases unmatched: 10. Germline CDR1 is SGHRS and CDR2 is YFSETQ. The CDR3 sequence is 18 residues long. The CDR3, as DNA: TGCGCCAGCAGCTTAGACATCCGGGACAGGGAGAGCACAGATACGCAGTATTTT. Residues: CASSLDIRDRESTDTQYF.

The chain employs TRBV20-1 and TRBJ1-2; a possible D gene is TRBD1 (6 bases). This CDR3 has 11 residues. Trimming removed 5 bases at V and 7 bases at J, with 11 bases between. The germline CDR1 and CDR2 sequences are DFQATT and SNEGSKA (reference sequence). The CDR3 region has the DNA TGCAGTGCTTGGGCAGGGGTTGGCTACACCTTC. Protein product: CSAWAGVGYTF.

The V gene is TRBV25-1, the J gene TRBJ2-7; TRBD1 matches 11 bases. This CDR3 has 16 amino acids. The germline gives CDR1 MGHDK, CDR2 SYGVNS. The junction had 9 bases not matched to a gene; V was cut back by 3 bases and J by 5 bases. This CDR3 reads CASSDPAGTGGDEQYF. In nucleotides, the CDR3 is TGTGCCAGCAGTGATCCTGCTGGGACAGGGGGGGACGAGCAGTACTTC.

The CDR3 spells CASSGTSINYNEQFF. In nucleotides, the CDR3 is TGCGCCAGCAGCGGGACTAGCATCAACTACAATGAGCAGTTCTTC. This chain links TRBV4-1 with TRBJ2-1; TRBD2 aligns across 9 bases. This CDR3 has 15 residues. V shed 5 bases, J shed 3 bases, and the junction held 5 bases outside the gene matches. Germline-derived CDR1 and CDR2 are MGHRA and YSYEKL.

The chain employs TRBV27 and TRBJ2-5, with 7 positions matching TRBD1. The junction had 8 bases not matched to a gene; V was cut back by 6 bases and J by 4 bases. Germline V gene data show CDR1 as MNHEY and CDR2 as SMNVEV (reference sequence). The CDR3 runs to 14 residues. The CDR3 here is CASSAQGVRETQYF. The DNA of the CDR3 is TGTGCCAGCAGCGCCCAGGGGGTTAGAGAGACCCAGTACTTC.

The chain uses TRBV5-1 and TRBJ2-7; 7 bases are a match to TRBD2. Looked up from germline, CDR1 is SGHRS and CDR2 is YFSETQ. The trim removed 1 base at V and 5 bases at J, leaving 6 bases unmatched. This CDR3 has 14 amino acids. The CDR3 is CASSLQGGLNEQYF. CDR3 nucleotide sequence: TGCGCCAGCAGCTTGCAGGGAGGGCTAAACGAGCAGTACTTC.